The 27 T cell receptor beta chains given below trace back to one sample, sequenced in a study of shared clonotypes between healthy human individuals. Method: immunoSEQ multiplex PCR; TCRdb's copy keeps in-frame clones and lacks some. This table holds around 550,000 clones, around 96% found once. Terminally differentiated effector memory CD45RA+ cells were left out of the naive CD8 fraction, which was CD45RO-negative and positively selected for CCR7. The specimen was naive CD8+ T cells sorted from blood. These receptors were taken from a woman aged 25-40 years in good health.

The rearrangement uses TRBV28 and TRBJ2-5; TRBD1 is a possible D gene (5 bases). V was shortened by 2 bases and J by 5 bases, with 9 bases between the two germline ends. The CDR3 contains 13 residues. In germline, CDR1 is MDHEN, CDR2 SYDVKM. As DNA, the CDR3 is TGTGCCAGCAGTTTACAGGGTTCGGAGACCCAGTACTTC. Its translation: CASSLQGSETQYF.

CDR3 in DNA: TGTGCCAGCAGTCTGAGGGAGGATACGCAGTATTTT. Protein product: CASSLREDTQYF. The chain joins TRBV6-6 to TRBJ2-3; a weak D match, TRBD2 (5 bases). This CDR3 is 12 amino acids long. The germline V gene has CDR1 MNHNY and CDR2 SVGAGI (reference sequence). Trimming cost V 5 bases and J 6 bases, with 9 bases left between them.

V is TRBV9 and J is TRBJ2-1; maybe TRBD2 (5 bases). Trimming removed 3 bases from V and 8 bases from J, with 9 bases in between. CDR1 SGDLS and CDR2 YYNGEE come from the germline V gene. The CDR3 is 12 residues long. CDR3 sequence reads: CASSDLGDEQFF. CDR3 in DNA: TGTGCCAGCAGCGACCTCGGGGATGAGCAGTTCTTC.

J is TRBJ2-1 and V is TRBV28; possibly TRBD1 or TRBD2 for D (6 bases each). The CDR3 sequence is 17 residues long. Trimming shortened V by 6 bases and J by 2 bases, and 20 bases separated the two germline ends. CDR1 is MDHEN and CDR2 is SYDVKM in the germline V gene. The CDR3 DNA reads as TGTGCCAGCAGCTCACCCGCGGAGGGGGAGACCTACAATGAGCAGTTCTTC. Protein sequence: CASSSPAEGETYNEQFF.

V is TRBV6-6 and J is TRBJ2-5; 11 bases are shared with TRBD2. Germline V gene data show CDR1 as MNHNY and CDR2 as SVGAGI (reference sequence). CDR3 size: 15 residues. Unmatched junction bases numbered 5, after V lost 4 bases and J lost 4 bases. The CDR3 DNA follows: TGTGCCAGCAGTTTACTAGCGGGAGTGGTAGAGACCCAGTACTTC. It codes for CASSLLAGVVETQYF.

As to this clone: This could be a read error, since a much larger clone is one nucleotide away. V usage is TRBV28 and J usage is TRBJ1-1; unclear D gene. The CDR3 has 11 amino acids. The germline CDR1 and CDR2 sequences are MDHEN and SYDVKM. V lost 6 bases and J 0 bases, leaving 2 bases between the germline ends. The CDR3 loop is CASRLNTEAFF. CDR3 sequence (DNA): TGTGCCAGCAGATTGAACACTGAAGCTTTCTTT. Drawing the rest from reference TRBV28 and TRBJ1-1, the complete variable domain is DVKVTQSSRYLVKRTGEKVFLECVQDMDHENMFWYRQDPGLGLRLIYFSYDVKMKEKGDIPEGYSVSREKKERFSLILESASTNQTSMYLCASRLNTEAFFGQGTRLTVV.

In the case of this clone: The same CDR3 also results from other DNA sequences found in this sample. The gene calls are TRBV7-6 and TRBJ2-7, with D tentatively TRBD2 (6 bases). Trimming pared 3 bases from V and 3 bases from J, leaving 12 bases between. The CDR3 is made up of 14 amino acids. CDR1 and CDR2 (germline): SGHVS, FNYEAQ. The chain's CDR3 is CASSLGSGGYEQYF. DNA of the CDR3: TGTGCCAGCAGCTTGGGGTCCGGGGGCTACGAGCAGTACTTC.

The chain uses TRBV7-9 and TRBJ1-1; 8 positions match TRBD1. Unmatched junction bases numbered 9, after V lost 4 bases and J lost 5 bases. Germline V gene lookup returns CDR1 SEHNR and CDR2 FQNEAQ (reference sequence). The CDR3 contains 15 residues. The CDR3 loop reads CASSSAQGAHTEAFF. The CDR3 DNA sequence: TGTGCCAGCAGCTCGGCCCAGGGGGCGCATACTGAAGCTTTCTTT.

V gene TRBV27 combines with J gene TRBJ2-7, with D possibly called TRBD1 or TRBD2 (5 bases each). V gave up 3 bases and J gave up 4 bases, with 19 bases separating them. The CDR3 covers 16 residues. CDR1 is MNHEY and CDR2 is SMNVEV in the germline V gene (reference sequence). Here the CDR3 DNA reads TGTGCCAGCAGTTTGGCGCCCGGGACGTACCGTTACGAGCAGTACTTC. Translation: CASSLAPGTYRYEQYF.

V is TRBV7-9 and J is TRBJ2-5; no reliable D call. The CDR3 covers 12 residues. Trimming removed 5 bases at V and 5 bases at J, with 9 bases between. Germline V gene lookup returns CDR1 SEHNR and CDR2 FQNEAQ (reference sequence). The CDR3 nucleotides are TGTGCCAGCAGCCCTTCGTGGGAGACCCAGTACTTC. This encodes CASSPSWETQYF.

J is TRBJ2-5 and V is TRBV19, with TRBD2 identical over 9 bases. The J call may be mistaken, given a closer DNA end match to TRBJ2-7. The CDR3 is made up of 13 amino acids. CDR1 LNHDA and CDR2 SQIVND come from the germline V gene (reference sequence). The CDR3 bases are TGTGCCAGCGGAGTGGGACTAGCTTACGAGCAGTACTTC. Translating it yields CASGVGLAYEQYF.

The chain couples TRBV13 to TRBJ2-1; D is perhaps TRBD1 (6 bases). The V and J ends lost 5 bases and 9 bases respectively, with 14 bases between them. The CDR3 runs 13 residues. Germline CDR1 and CDR2: PRHDT and FYEKMQ (reference sequence). CDR3 in DNA: TGTGCCAGCAGCCCCCCAAGGACAGCTGAGCAGTTCTTC. It is translated as CASSPPRTAEQFF. Combining the CDR3 with reference TRBV13 and TRBJ2-1 gives the whole variable domain AAGVIQSPRHLIKEKRETATLKCYPIPRHDTVYWYQQGPGQDPQFLISFYEKMQSDKGSIPDRFSAQQFSDYHSELNMSSLELGDSALYFCASSPPRTAEQFFGPGTRLTVL.

The chain links TRBV27 to TRBJ2-7; tentatively, D is TRBD2 (7 bases). The germline CDR1 and CDR2 sequences are MNHEY and SMNVEV (reference sequence). The germline V and J ends were trimmed by 4 bases and 2 bases, with 9 bases remaining between them. This CDR3 spans 13 amino acids. CDR3 protein: CASSSGGTYEQYF. In DNA form, the CDR3 reads TGTGCCAGCAGTTCGGGGGGCACCTACGAGCAGTACTTC.

This clone has just one count. The chain recombines TRBV7-9 with TRBJ1-3; perhaps TRBD1 as D (6 bases). Trimming took off 0 bases at V and 4 bases at J, with 7 bases between the two ends. CDR3 size: 14 residues. CDR1 SEHNR and CDR2 FQNEAQ come from the germline V gene (reference sequence). The CDR3 DNA follows: TGTGCCAGCAGCTTAGCCGGACAGGGAAACACCATATATTTT. Its protein is CASSLAGQGNTIYF.

The chain is built from TRBV28 and TRBJ1-6; tentatively, D is TRBD1 (5 bases). Trimming cost V 7 bases and J 9 bases, with 19 bases left between them. The CDR3 runs to 15 residues. CDR1 is MDHEN, CDR2 SYDVKM, per germline. CDR3 loop: CASTIWGGLISPLHF. The CDR3 bases are TGTGCCAGCACCATTTGGGGGGGGTTAATTTCACCCCTCCACTTT.

The chain links TRBV13 to TRBJ2-7; TRBD2 might be the D (6 bases). Germline V gene sequence: CDR1 PRHDT, CDR2 FYEKMQ (reference sequence). V was trimmed by 1 base and J by 7 bases, leaving 11 bases between them. The CDR3 has 13 amino acids. The DNA of the CDR3 is TGTGCCAGCAGCTTAGAATCTGGGAGGGAGCAGTACTTC. Amino acids: CASSLESGREQYF.

The V call is TRBV14, the J call TRBJ2-7, with unresolved D. The CDR3 spans 16 residues. Between the trimmed V and J ends, which lost 4 bases and 0 bases, there was a span of 16 bases. CDR1 is SGHDN, CDR2 FVKESK, per germline. The CDR3 protein is CASSPRWAPGSYEQYF. The DNA for the CDR3 is TGTGCCAGCAGCCCCCGGTGGGCCCCTGGCTCCTACGAGCAGTACTTC.

The CDR3 region is CASHMGGINQPQHF. CDR3 nucleotides: TGTGCCAGCCACATGGGGGGAATTAATCAGCCCCAGCATTTT. The chain recombines TRBV6-1 with TRBJ1-5; perhaps TRBD1 as D (5 bases). The CDR3 consists of 14 residues. Germline values: CDR1 MNHNS, CDR2 SASEGT. Trimming cost V 8 bases and J 4 bases, with 15 bases left between them.

This clone was detected only once. V and J are TRBV5-4 and TRBJ1-1; D uncertain. The CDR3 runs to 12 residues. V dropped 9 bases and J dropped 3 bases, with 12 bases sitting between them. CDR1 and CDR2 (germline): SGHNT, YYREEE (reference sequence). As DNA, the CDR3 is TGTGCCACCCGGACGGGAGACACTGAAGCTTTCTTT. This codes for CATRTGDTEAFF.

This sequence joins TRBV7-8 and TRBJ2-7; possibly TRBD2 for D (6 bases). Germline CDR1 and CDR2: SGHVS and FQNEAQ. V lost 6 bases and J 1 base, leaving 16 bases between the germline ends. The CDR3 is 15 amino acids. The CDR3 sequence: CASRSFLDYSYEQYF. CDR3 DNA sequence: TGTGCCAGCAGGTCCTTTTTGGACTATTCCTACGAGCAGTACTTC.

The genes are TRBV28 and TRBJ2-7; 8 positions agree with TRBD2. CDR3 length equals 16 residues. V was pared by 6 bases and J by 2 bases, with 12 bases of the junction left unmatched. Per germline, CDR1 MDHEN and CDR2 SYDVKM. CDR3 sequence reads: CASSSPFEAGAYEQYF. CDR3 coding DNA: TGTGCCAGCAGCTCCCCGTTCGAAGCGGGAGCCTACGAGCAGTACTTC.

Worth noting for this clone: In the same sample, other DNA sequences code for this CDR3. The chain uses TRBV4-1 and TRBJ2-1, with 7 positions matching TRBD1. The length of the CDR3 is 13 residues. The germline CDR1 and CDR2 sequences are MGHRA and YSYEKL. With V trimmed by 1 base and J by 9 bases, 3 bases remained unmatched. The CDR3 sequence is CASSQVGGTEQFF. The CDR3 DNA reads TGCGCCAGCAGCCAAGTAGGGGGCACTGAGCAGTTCTTC.

This clone was detected once. V gene TRBV6-5 combines with J gene TRBJ1-2, with D possibly matching TRBD1 (5 bases). The CDR3 totals 15 residues. Germline CDR1 and CDR2: MNHEY and SVGAGI. Deletions cut 6 bases from V and 3 bases from J, with 17 bases between. In DNA form, the CDR3 reads TGTGCCAGCAGGGGGCCACTACACGAGGACTATGGCTACACCTTC. This gives the protein CASRGPLHEDYGYTF.

This clone was seen a few times. J is TRBJ2-7 and V is TRBV27; 10 nucleotides line up with TRBD1. The CDR3 length is 14 residues. Germline CDR1 is MNHEY and CDR2 is SMNVEV (reference sequence). V was clipped by 3 bases and J by 3 bases; unmatched bases: 2. CDR3 in amino acids: CASSFGTGDYEQYF. Written as DNA, the CDR3 is TGTGCCAGCAGTTTCGGGACAGGGGACTACGAGCAGTACTTC.

This rearrangement joins TRBV18 to TRBJ1-1, with TRBD1 as a possible D gene (5 bases). The CDR3 length is 14 residues. Germline assignment: CDR1 KGHSH and CDR2 LQKENI. V was pared by 6 bases and J by 3 bases, with 14 bases between. The CDR3 spells CASSPTGPDTEAFF. CDR3 bases: TGTGCCAGCTCCCCAACGGGGCCGGACACTGAAGCTTTCTTT.

The CDR3 nucleotides are TGTGCCAGTAGAGTAAGCGGGAGTCGGTACAATGAGCAGTTCTTC. Translation gives CASRVSGSRYNEQFF. The chain carries TRBV19 and TRBJ2-1; 8 bases line up with TRBD2. J gave up 4 bases and V 6 bases, and 8 bases lay outside the gene matches. The CDR3 sequence is 15 residues long. Germline V CDR1 and CDR2: LNHDA, SQIVND (reference sequence).

Turning to this clone: Other DNA sequences in this specimen translate into the identical CDR3. The V and J genes are TRBV28 and TRBJ1-3; D remains ambiguous. Trimming took 3 bases from V and 4 from J, leaving 7 bases between them. There are 13 residues in the CDR3. The germline CDR1 and CDR2 sequences are MDHEN and SYDVKM. The DNA for the CDR3 is TGTGCCAGCAGTTTGGGCGGGGGAAACACCATATATTTT. As protein: CASSLGGGNTIYF.